These T cell receptor beta chains were read from a single sample in a study of T cell responses to AZD1222 COVID-19 vaccine. Clones were sequenced by immunoSEQ multiplex PCR, and TCRdb holds only the in-frame ones, with some missing. The sample shows 150,000 or so clones, roughly nine tenths of them seen only once. The sample consisted of peripheral blood, taken on day 0 of MenACWY control vaccination. These TCRs come from an adult in good health. Both conserved end residues are part of each CDR3. A D gene is named only where the DNA matches it firmly. Size values are once, few and many counts, or a class for expanded clones, and some rows have none.

v_call: TRBV30; j_call: TRBJ2-6; clone_size: -; d_call: -; cdr3_nt: TGTGCCTGGAGCACCTCTGGGGCCAACGTCCTGACTTTC; cdr3_aa: CAWSTSGANVLTF
v_call: TRBV19; j_call: TRBJ1-6; clone_size: -; d_call: -; cdr3_nt: TGTGCCAGTAGTATTGTGAATTCACCCCTCCACTTT; cdr3_aa: CASSIVNSPLHF
v_call: TRBV27; j_call: TRBJ2-3; clone_size: -; d_call: -; cdr3_nt: TGTGCCAGCAGTCCGCGCACAGATACGCAGTATTTT; cdr3_aa: CASSPRTDTQYF
v_call: TRBV21-1; j_call: TRBJ2-1; clone_size: -; d_call: -; cdr3_nt: TGTGCCAGCAGCCCCGACAGGGTTCCCTACAATGAGCAGTTCTTC; cdr3_aa: CASSPDRVPYNEQFF
v_call: TRBV5-6; j_call: TRBJ1-1; clone_size: -; d_call: TRBD1; cdr3_nt: TGTGCCAGCAGCTGGGGGACAGGTGAAACTGAAGCTTTCTTT; cdr3_aa: CASSWGTGETEAFF
v_call: TRBV6-2/TRBV6-3; j_call: TRBJ2-7; clone_size: -; d_call: TRBD2; cdr3_nt: TGTGCCAGCAGTAACTCCCCGGGACTAGCGGGGGGCACCTACGAGCAGTACTTC; cdr3_aa: CASSNSPGLAGGTYEQYF
v_call: TRBV7-2; j_call: TRBJ2-5; clone_size: -; d_call: -; cdr3_nt: TGTGCCAGCAGCTTAGACAGGGCCCAAGAGACCCAGTACTTC; cdr3_aa: CASSLDRAQETQYF
v_call: TRBV5-6; j_call: TRBJ2-1; clone_size: -; d_call: -; cdr3_nt: TGTGCCAGCAGCTTGGGGCTGACTGCTGAGCAGTTCTTC; cdr3_aa: CASSLGLTAEQFF
v_call: TRBV28; j_call: TRBJ1-5; clone_size: -; d_call: -; cdr3_nt: TGTGCCAGCAGTTTGTTAAATCAGCCCCAGCATTTT; cdr3_aa: CASSLLNQPQHF
v_call: TRBV20-1; j_call: TRBJ2-1; clone_size: few; d_call: -; cdr3_nt: TGCAGTGCCCCGGGGGTCAATGAGCAGTTCTTC; cdr3_aa: CSAPGVNEQFF
v_call: TRBV11-3; j_call: TRBJ1-1; clone_size: -; d_call: -; cdr3_nt: TGTGCCAGCAGCTACGCGTTAGGCAACACTGAAGCTTTCTTT; cdr3_aa: CASSYALGNTEAFF
v_call: TRBV27; j_call: TRBJ1-2; clone_size: -; d_call: -; cdr3_nt: TGTGCCAGCAGTCCCTCAATAAACTATGGCTACACCTTC; cdr3_aa: CASSPSINYGYTF
v_call: TRBV5-1; j_call: TRBJ2-6; clone_size: -; d_call: TRBD2; cdr3_nt: TGCGCCAGCAGCTTTAGACTAGCGAGGTCTGGGGCCAACGTCCTGACTTTC; cdr3_aa: CASSFRLARSGANVLTF
v_call: TRBV6-6; j_call: TRBJ1-5; clone_size: few; d_call: TRBD1; cdr3_nt: TGTGCCAGCAAAGGACAGGGGGCAGGGAATCAGCCCCAGCATTTT; cdr3_aa: CASKGQGAGNQPQHF
v_call: TRBV5-4; j_call: TRBJ2-5; clone_size: -; d_call: TRBD2; cdr3_nt: TGTGCCAGCAGCTTGGCTAGCGGCACCAGGACCCAGTACTTC; cdr3_aa: CASSLASGTRTQYF
v_call: TRBV9; j_call: TRBJ2-1; clone_size: -; d_call: TRBD1; cdr3_nt: TGTGCCAGCAGCATGAGACAGGGGGGGTCCTACAATGAGCAGTTCTTC; cdr3_aa: CASSMRQGGSYNEQFF
v_call: TRBV28; j_call: TRBJ1-2; clone_size: -; d_call: TRBD1; cdr3_nt: TGTGCCAGCAGTAGTCCGGGACAGGGGGCTGGGGGCTACACCTTC; cdr3_aa: CASSSPGQGAGGYTF
v_call: TRBV2; j_call: TRBJ1-4; clone_size: -; d_call: TRBD1; cdr3_nt: TGTGCCAGCAACCATGACAGGGCTAATGAAAAACTGTTTTTT; cdr3_aa: CASNHDRANEKLFF
v_call: TRBV6-5; j_call: TRBJ2-7; clone_size: -; d_call: TRBD2; cdr3_nt: TGTGCCAGCAGAAGGACTAGCGGGACTACCTACGAGCAGTACTTC; cdr3_aa: CASRRTSGTTYEQYF
v_call: TRBV2; j_call: TRBJ2-5; clone_size: few; d_call: TRBD2; cdr3_nt: TGTGCCAGCAGTGATATTGGCGGGGGGGCAGAGACCCAGTACTTC; cdr3_aa: CASSDIGGGAETQYF
v_call: TRBV11-3; j_call: TRBJ2-7; clone_size: -; d_call: -; cdr3_nt: TGTGCCAGCACCGCCGGGGTCTCCTACGAGCAGTACTTC; cdr3_aa: CASTAGVSYEQYF
v_call: TRBV7-6; j_call: TRBJ2-1; clone_size: once; d_call: -; cdr3_nt: TGTGCCAGCAGCTTGAGGGGGAGCGGGCCCTACAATGAGCAGTTCTTC; cdr3_aa: CASSLRGSGPYNEQFF
v_call: TRBV30; j_call: TRBJ1-3; clone_size: -; d_call: -; cdr3_nt: TGTGCCTGCTCCCCGATCCTCTCTGGAAACACCATATATTTT; cdr3_aa: CACSPILSGNTIYF
v_call: TRBV29-1; j_call: TRBJ1-5; clone_size: -; d_call: -; cdr3_nt: TGCAGCGTTGGGGGCGGAGGCAATCAGCCCCAGCATTTT; cdr3_aa: CSVGGGGNQPQHF
v_call: TRBV6-5; j_call: TRBJ1-4; clone_size: -; d_call: TRBD1; cdr3_nt: TGTGCCAGCTCTGGGACAGTAAATGAAAAACTGTTTTTT; cdr3_aa: CASSGTVNEKLFF
v_call: TRBV2; j_call: TRBJ2-2; clone_size: once; d_call: TRBD1; cdr3_nt: TGTGCCAGCGGATCAGGGACAGAAACCGGGGAGCTGTTTTTT; cdr3_aa: CASGSGTETGELFF
v_call: TRBV5-1; j_call: TRBJ1-6; clone_size: -; d_call: TRBD1; cdr3_nt: TGCGCCAGCAGCATGACCGGGACAGGGGGAACTTGGTCACCCCTCCACTTT; cdr3_aa: CASSMTGTGGTWSPLHF
v_call: TRBV4-1; j_call: TRBJ1-5; clone_size: -; d_call: -; cdr3_nt: TGCGCCAGCAGCCAAGAGCAGACGAATATAAGAACCCAGCATTTT; cdr3_aa: CASSQEQTNIRTQHF
v_call: TRBV7-6; j_call: TRBJ2-5; clone_size: few; d_call: -; cdr3_nt: TGTGCCAGCAGCTCGAGTCAGGGCTACGGAGAGACCCAGTACTTC; cdr3_aa: CASSSSQGYGETQYF
v_call: TRBV13; j_call: TRBJ1-1; clone_size: -; d_call: -; cdr3_nt: TGTGCCAGCAGCTTAGTTCAGGGAACTGAAGCTTTCTTT; cdr3_aa: CASSLVQGTEAFF
v_call: TRBV5-4; j_call: TRBJ2-3; clone_size: -; d_call: -; cdr3_nt: TGTGCCAGCAGCTCCACCGCGGGGGCGGGCACAGATACGCAGTATTTT; cdr3_aa: CASSSTAGAGTDTQYF
v_call: TRBV2; j_call: TRBJ2-7; clone_size: -; d_call: TRBD1; cdr3_nt: TGTGCCAGCAGTGACCCAGGGGGAGACAGAGCCTACGAGCAGTACTTC; cdr3_aa: CASSDPGGDRAYEQYF
v_call: TRBV6-5; j_call: TRBJ1-5; clone_size: once; d_call: -; cdr3_nt: TGTGCCAGCAGTCCAAACAGAAACAATCAGCCCCAGCATTTT; cdr3_aa: CASSPNRNNQPQHF
v_call: TRBV24-1; j_call: TRBJ2-1; clone_size: -; d_call: TRBD2; cdr3_nt: TGTGCCACCAGTGATCCGCGGACTAGCGGTTCCTCCTACAATGAGCAGTTCTTC; cdr3_aa: CATSDPRTSGSSYNEQFF
v_call: TRBV5-1; j_call: TRBJ2-1; clone_size: -; d_call: TRBD2; cdr3_nt: TGCGCCAGCAGCCAACCGACTAGCGGGAAGAACAATGAGCAGTTCTTC; cdr3_aa: CASSQPTSGKNNEQFF
v_call: TRBV29-1; j_call: TRBJ1-1; clone_size: -; d_call: -; cdr3_nt: TGCAGCGCCGCGGACCACACTGAAGCTTTCTTT; cdr3_aa: CSAADHTEAFF
v_call: TRBV19; j_call: TRBJ1-2; clone_size: -; d_call: TRBD1; cdr3_nt: TGTGCCAGTAGTACCACAGGGGGCTGGGTCTATGGCTACACCTTC; cdr3_aa: CASSTTGGWVYGYTF
v_call: TRBV3-1/TRBV3-2; j_call: TRBJ2-3; clone_size: -; d_call: -; cdr3_nt: TGTGCCAGCAGCCTCCGGACATACACAGATACGCAGTATTTT; cdr3_aa: CASSLRTYTDTQYF
v_call: TRBV10-3; j_call: TRBJ2-3; clone_size: -; d_call: -; cdr3_nt: TGTGCCATCAGTGACGGGACTAGCACAGATACGCAGTATTTT; cdr3_aa: CAISDGTSTDTQYF
v_call: TRBV6-5; j_call: TRBJ1-2; clone_size: -; d_call: -; cdr3_nt: TGTGCCAGCAGTTACCTCCAAGAAGATGGCTACACCTTC; cdr3_aa: CASSYLQEDGYTF
v_call: TRBV5-1; j_call: TRBJ1-1; clone_size: -; d_call: -; cdr3_nt: TGCGCCAGCAGCTTGGGCGACAGCCCTGAAGCTTTCTTT; cdr3_aa: CASSLGDSPEAFF
v_call: TRBV28; j_call: TRBJ1-2; clone_size: -; d_call: -; cdr3_nt: TGTGCCAGCGGGGACGGGCGACTTGGCTACACCTTC; cdr3_aa: CASGDGRLGYTF